These 8 T cell receptor beta chains originate from one sample sequenced in a study of CD8 T cells in ankylosing spondylitis. Study findings and constraints: What seemed typical of ankylosing spondylitis blood was a TCR beta motif built from roughly eight highly homologous variants.

From the 5' RACE reads, TCRdb called clonotypes with MiXCR, one entry per CDR3 protein. The sample includes just under 550,000 distinct CDR3 sequences, 9.5% to 15% seen only once; the top ten take almost 7%. No cognate antigen is known for these TCRs. The sequenced sample was blood, either unsorted or a sorted T cell fraction (not recorded which). The receptor set was obtained from a male donor with ankylosing spondylitis.

This chain links TRBV27 with TRBJ2-7; no clear D gene. Deletions cut 2 bases from V and 3 bases from J, with 11 bases between. Germline assignment: CDR1 MNHEY and CDR2 SMNVEV (reference sequence). The CDR3 has 14 amino acids. The CDR3 DNA is TGTGCCAGCAGTTTAAGGTACGGATACTACGAGCAGTACTTC. Amino acids: CASSLRYGYYEQYF.

This clonotype was recorded a few times. V gene TRBV20-1 combines with J gene TRBJ2-1; TRBD2 aligns across 8 bases. The length of the CDR3 is 14 residues. Germline V gene sequence: CDR1 DFQATT, CDR2 SNEGSKA (reference sequence). Trimming took 3 bases from V and 8 from J; bases not matched to a gene: 9. CDR3 amino acids: CSASPPGLGYEQFF. The CDR3 bases are TGCAGTGCTAGCCCCCCGGGACTAGGGTATGAGCAGTTCTTC.

J is TRBJ2-7 and V is TRBV5-1; TRBD2 matches 7 bases. CDR3 length: 13 amino acids. V was pared by 4 bases and J by 2 bases, with 3 bases of the junction left unmatched. Germline V CDR1 and CDR2: SGHRS, YFSETQ. The chain's CDR3 is CASSPAGAYEQYF. CDR3 in DNA: TGCGCCAGCAGCCCGGCGGGGGCCTACGAGCAGTACTTC.

The chain links TRBV5-1 to TRBJ1-3; D is unclear. V lost 3 bases to trimming and J lost 0 bases, with 10 bases between them. Germline-derived CDR1 and CDR2 are SGHRS and YFSETQ. CDR3 length equals 15 residues. CDR3 nucleotides: TGCGCCAGCAGCTCCTGGACGGGCTCTGGAAACACCATATATTTT. Protein sequence: CASSSWTGSGNTIYF. Combining the CDR3 with reference TRBV5-1 and TRBJ1-3 gives the whole variable domain KAGVTQTPRYLIKTRGQQVTLSCSPISGHRSVSWYQQTPGQGLQFLFEYFSETQRNKGNFPGRFSGRQFSNSRSEMNVSTLELGDSALYLCASSSWTGSGNTIYFGEGSWLTVV.

The table lists this clonotype with many counts. The chain couples TRBV24-1 to TRBJ2-1; 10 bases map to TRBD2. The junction had 10 bases not matched to a gene; V was cut back by 2 bases and J by 4 bases. The CDR3 runs 18 residues. Germline CDR1 reads KGHDR; CDR2 reads SFDVKD. The CDR3 loop is CATSDSSQGAGGYNEQFF. The CDR3 DNA is TGTGCCACCAGTGATTCCTCCCAGGGAGCGGGAGGGTACAATGAGCAGTTCTTC.

This clonotype was counted many times. The rearrangement uses TRBV9 and TRBJ1-4; 9 bases match TRBD1. This CDR3 region has 15 residues. The germline V gene has CDR1 SGDLS and CDR2 YYNGEE. J was trimmed by 7 bases and V by 4 bases; bases with no gene match: 8. In DNA form, the CDR3 reads TGTGCCAGCAGCTTCGGACAGGGGAGCAGTGAAAAACTGTTTTTT. Its protein is CASSFGQGSSEKLFF.

This clonotype has only a few counts. This chain joins TRBV14 and TRBJ2-7, with D possibly TRBD1 on 5 matching bases. The ends were cut back, 0 bases at V and 1 base at J, with 25 bases in the middle. Germline-derived CDR1 and CDR2 are SGHDN and FVKESK. The CDR3 has 20 residues. The chain's CDR3 is CASSQEITGRYPESSYEQYF. In DNA, the CDR3 is TGTGCCAGCAGCCAAGAAATAACAGGAAGGTACCCAGAATCTTCCTACGAGCAGTACTTC.

This clonotype was observed a handful of times. V is TRBV12-3 or TRBV12-4 and J is TRBJ1-5, with D perhaps matching TRBD1 (6 bases). V lost 6 bases and J 10 bases, leaving 13 bases between the germline ends. CDR3 size: 12 residues. The CDR3 nucleotides are TGTGCCAGCAGACTTACAGGGAGCCCCCAGCATTTT. Translation: CASRLTGSPQHF.